The 17 T cell receptor beta chains listed next were all sequenced from one sample in a study of blood T cell repertoires in COVID-19. Sequenced by immunoSEQ multiplex PCR; TCRdb stores in-frame clones only, minus some. The table shows about 46,000 clones, with about 89% occurring only once. Sequences were obtained from peripheral blood. The receptors derive from a human donor in a cohort sampled during active COVID-19.

This rearrangement joins TRBV20-1 to TRBJ2-7, with 9 bases aligning to TRBD2. CDR1 and CDR2 (germline): DFQATT, SNEGSKA (reference sequence). There are 17 residues in the CDR3. The J segment lost 1 base and the V segment lost 3 bases, leaving 13 bases of the junction unmatched. The CDR3 spells CSASSPRASGDSYEQYF. In nucleotides, the CDR3 is TGCAGTGCTAGTTCACCGCGGGCTAGCGGGGATTCCTACGAGCAGTACTTC.

This clone was recorded only once. V and J are TRBV29-1 and TRBJ2-7, with 7 bases matching TRBD2. Germline assignment: CDR1 SQVTM and CDR2 ANQGSEA. The CDR3 runs 14 residues. V lost 4 bases to trimming and J lost 5 bases; unmatched junction nucleotides: 11. CDR3 loop: CSVGGAGPPHEQYF. Here the CDR3 DNA reads TGCAGCGTTGGGGGAGCGGGACCCCCGCACGAGCAGTACTTC.

The chain combines TRBV27 with TRBJ2-1, with 10 positions matching TRBD2. V lost 8 bases and J lost 6; bases outside the gene matches: 7. The CDR3 sequence is 14 residues long. Germline loops: CDR1 MNHEY, CDR2 SMNVEV (reference sequence). The CDR3 sequence: CASSPAGGGNEQFF. The CDR3 bases are TGTGCCAGCTCCCCAGCGGGAGGGGGCAATGAGCAGTTCTTC.

The V and J genes are TRBV10-3 and TRBJ2-7; 8 nucleotides line up with TRBD1. The CDR3 runs 14 residues. Per germline, CDR1 ENHRY and CDR2 SYGVKD. The V gene end was trimmed by 7 bases and the J gene end by 1 base; junction bases not matched to a gene: 6. The CDR3 DNA reads as TGTGCCATCAACCCAGGGGGCTCGTCCTACGAGCAGTACTTC. This gives the protein CAINPGGSSYEQYF.

J is TRBJ1-1 and V is TRBV18; D is possibly TRBD1 (6 bases). This CDR3 contains 15 residues. Germline V gene lookup returns CDR1 KGHSH and CDR2 LQKENI. Trimming took 3 bases from V and 4 from J, leaving 15 bases between them. CDR3 DNA sequence: TGTGCCAGCTCACCCAACCAGGGGCATGGCACTGAAGCTTTCTTT. Protein product: CASSPNQGHGTEAFF. The variable domain in full, completed from reference TRBV18 and TRBJ1-1, reads NAGVMQNPRHLVRRRGQEARLRCSPMKGHSHVYWYRQLPEEGLKFMVYLQKENIIDESGMPKERFSAEFPKEGPSILRIQQVVRGDSAAYFCASSPNQGHGTEAFFGQGTRLTVV.

This clone was picked up a small number of times. J is TRBJ1-4 and V is TRBV18; D perhaps matches TRBD1 (6 bases). The CDR3 loop spans 14 amino acids. Germline V CDR1 and CDR2: KGHSH, LQKENI. Trimming took off 4 bases at V and 7 bases at J, with 13 bases between the two ends. For the CDR3, the DNA is TGTGCCAGCTCACGCTTGCAGGACAGTGAAAAACTGTTTTTT. Translated, it gives CASSRLQDSEKLFF.

The rearrangement links TRBV28 to TRBJ1-1, with D possibly TRBD1 on 5 matching bases. V was clipped by 5 bases and J by 1 base, with 20 bases between them. Germline V gene sequence: CDR1 MDHEN, CDR2 SYDVKM. The CDR3 runs 17 residues. The CDR3 nucleotides read TGTGCCAGCAGTCGGGGGACGGGACTTAGCCCGAACACTGAAGCTTTCTTT. Residues: CASSRGTGLSPNTEAFF.

This chain connects TRBV7-2 to TRBJ2-1; tentative D call: TRBD1 (6 bases). The CDR3 extends over 14 amino acids. Germline V gives CDR1 SGHTA, CDR2 FQGNSA. Trimming left V 3 bases short and J 10 bases short, with 16 bases between. As DNA, the CDR3 is TGTGCCAGCAGCTTTGGGAACAGGGTAGGAGAGCAGTTCTTC. Its translation: CASSFGNRVGEQFF.

The chain uses TRBV3-1 (or the pseudogene TRBV3-2) and TRBJ2-7; D not certain. The CDR3 covers 13 residues. V lost 3 bases and J lost 0, with 6 bases in between. CDR1 LGHDT and CDR2 YNNKEL come from the germline V gene (reference sequence). In nucleotides, the CDR3 is TGTGCCAGCAGCCATCTCTCCTCCTACGAGCAGTACTTC. It encodes CASSHLSSYEQYF.

This sequence joins TRBV7-2 and TRBJ2-3, with 11 bases matching TRBD2. Germline CDR1 SGHTA, CDR2 FQGNSA. This CDR3 has 17 amino acids. Unmatched junction bases numbered 8, after V lost 1 base and J lost 5 bases. The CDR3 reads CASSLVVSGGARDTQYF. CDR3 sequence (DNA): TGTGCCAGCAGCTTAGTTGTTAGCGGGGGGGCTAGAGATACGCAGTATTTT.

This clone was observed once. V gene TRBV5-1 combines with J gene TRBJ2-7, with TRBD2 matching 7 bases. CDR1 is SGHRS, CDR2 YFSETQ, per germline. J lost 0 bases, V lost 4 bases, and 10 bases had no gene match. CDR3 size: 16 residues. The CDR3 is CASSPGTSEYSYEQYF. In nucleotides, the CDR3 is TGCGCCAGCAGCCCCGGCACTAGCGAATACTCCTACGAGCAGTACTTC.

This clone was found once. This chain uses TRBV21-1 with TRBJ2-7; the table assigns TRBD1, which was not confirmed against the DNA. TRBV21-1 is given as a pseudogene. CDR3 length: 17 residues. The CDR3 region is CASSKHSWTSRSHEQYF. The DNA for the CDR3 is TGTGCCAGCAGCAAACATAGCTGGACATCCCGTTCCCACGAGCAGTACTTC.

The V and J genes are TRBV11-3 and TRBJ2-7, with D possibly being TRBD1 (7 bases). The germline CDR1 and CDR2 sequences are SGHNT and YENEEA. The length of the CDR3 is 15 residues. Trimming stripped 5 bases from V and 5 bases from J, with 19 bases between. The CDR3 coding sequence is TGTGCCAGCAGCCCGGGGGACAGTGGAACTAACGAGCAGTACTTC. Amino acids: CASSPGDSGTNEQYF.

The chain has TRBV29-1 and TRBJ2-7; TRBD1 matches at 7 bases. The CDR3 consists of 11 residues. J was trimmed by 4 bases and V by 6 bases; bases with no gene match: 3. The germline gives CDR1 SQVTM, CDR2 ANQGSEA. Here the CDR3 reads CSVKQGYEQYF. DNA of the CDR3: TGCAGCGTAAAACAGGGGTACGAGCAGTACTTC.

The chain carries TRBV28 and TRBJ1-2; 10 nucleotides align to TRBD1. This CDR3 is 18 amino acids long. Germline V gene data show CDR1 as MDHEN and CDR2 as SYDVKM. Germline trimming cut 5 bases from V and 3 bases from J; bases unmatched to any gene: 15. CDR3 region: CASSLNRDRGGSDYGYTF. DNA for the CDR3: TGTGCCAGCAGTCTCAACCGGGACAGGGGTGGGAGTGACTATGGCTACACCTTC.

V usage is TRBV3-1 (or the pseudogene TRBV3-2) and J usage is TRBJ1-6, with unresolved D. This CDR3 comprises 14 residues. Germline lookup yields CDR1 LGHDT and CDR2 YNNKEL (reference sequence). Trimming removed 2 bases at V and 7 bases at J, with 9 bases between. The CDR3 reads CASSQSQENSPLHF. The CDR3 DNA follows: TGTGCCAGCAGCCAATCCCAGGAAAATTCACCCCTCCACTTT.

This clone appeared a few times. The chain joins TRBV28 to TRBJ2-7, with 8 bases matching TRBD1. CDR3 length: 13 amino acids. The V gene's germline CDR1 is MDHEN and CDR2 SYDVKM. Unmatched junction bases numbered 3, after V lost 4 bases and J lost 4 bases. The CDR3 spells CASSWTGRYEQYF. The CDR3 DNA reads TGTGCCAGCAGTTGGACAGGGAGGTACGAGCAGTACTTC.